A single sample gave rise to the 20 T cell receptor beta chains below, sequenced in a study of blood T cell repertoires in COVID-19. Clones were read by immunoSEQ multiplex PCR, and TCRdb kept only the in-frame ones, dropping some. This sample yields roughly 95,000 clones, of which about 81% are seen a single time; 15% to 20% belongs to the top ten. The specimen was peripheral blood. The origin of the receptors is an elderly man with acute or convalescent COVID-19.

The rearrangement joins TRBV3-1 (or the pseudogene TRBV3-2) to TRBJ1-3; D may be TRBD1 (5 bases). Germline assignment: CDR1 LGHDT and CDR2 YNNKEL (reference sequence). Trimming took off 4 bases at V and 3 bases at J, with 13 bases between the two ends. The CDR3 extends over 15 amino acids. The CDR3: CASSRTNTNGNTIYF. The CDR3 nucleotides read TGTGCCAGCAGCCGGACAAATACGAATGGAAACACCATATATTTT.

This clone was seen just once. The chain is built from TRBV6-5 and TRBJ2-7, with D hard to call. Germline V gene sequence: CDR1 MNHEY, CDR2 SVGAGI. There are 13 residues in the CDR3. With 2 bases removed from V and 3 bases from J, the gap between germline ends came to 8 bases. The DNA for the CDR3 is TGTGCCAGCAGTTACGAGGTAGACTACGAGCAGTACTTC. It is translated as CASSYEVDYEQYF.

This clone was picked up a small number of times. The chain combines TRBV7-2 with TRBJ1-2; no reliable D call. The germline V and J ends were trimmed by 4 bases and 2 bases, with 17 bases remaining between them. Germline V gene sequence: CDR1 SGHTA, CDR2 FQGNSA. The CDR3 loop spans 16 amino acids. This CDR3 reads CASSSTPTAVNYGYTF. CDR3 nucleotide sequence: TGTGCCAGCAGCTCGACGCCAACGGCGGTAAACTATGGCTACACCTTC.

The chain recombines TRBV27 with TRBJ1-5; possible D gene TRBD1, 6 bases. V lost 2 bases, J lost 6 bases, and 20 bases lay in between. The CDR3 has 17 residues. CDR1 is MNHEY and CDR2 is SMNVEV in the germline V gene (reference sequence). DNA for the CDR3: TGTGCCAGCAGTTTAATCGCCCAGGGGAAAGGGAGTCAGCCCCAGCATTTT. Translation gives CASSLIAQGKGSQPQHF.

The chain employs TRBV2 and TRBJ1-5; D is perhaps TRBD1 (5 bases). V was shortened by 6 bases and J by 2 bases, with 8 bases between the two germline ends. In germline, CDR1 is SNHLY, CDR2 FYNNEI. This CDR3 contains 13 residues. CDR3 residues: CASSREGNQPQHF. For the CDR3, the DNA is TGTGCCAGCAGCAGGGAGGGCAATCAGCCCCAGCATTTT.

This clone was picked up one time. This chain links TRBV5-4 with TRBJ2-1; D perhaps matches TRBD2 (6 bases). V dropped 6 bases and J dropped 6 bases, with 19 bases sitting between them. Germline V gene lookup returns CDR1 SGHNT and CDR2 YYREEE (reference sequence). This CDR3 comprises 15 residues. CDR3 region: CASIPRGGLGNEQFF. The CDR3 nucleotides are TGTGCCAGCATCCCCCGGGGAGGACTTGGCAATGAGCAGTTCTTC.

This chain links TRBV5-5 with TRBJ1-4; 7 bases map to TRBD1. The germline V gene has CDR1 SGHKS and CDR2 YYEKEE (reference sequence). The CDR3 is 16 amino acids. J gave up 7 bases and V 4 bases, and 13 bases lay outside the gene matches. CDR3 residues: CASSQPGTASGEKLFF. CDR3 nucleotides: TGTGCCAGCAGCCAACCCGGGACAGCTTCGGGTGAAAAACTGTTTTTT.

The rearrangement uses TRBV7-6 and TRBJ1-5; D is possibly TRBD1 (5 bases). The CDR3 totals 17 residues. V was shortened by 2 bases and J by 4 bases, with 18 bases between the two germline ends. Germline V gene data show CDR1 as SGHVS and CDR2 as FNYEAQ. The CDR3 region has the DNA TGTGCCAGCAGCTTACTCGAGGGGCGGGGGGTTAATCAGCCCCAGCATTTT. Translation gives CASSLLEGRGVNQPQHF. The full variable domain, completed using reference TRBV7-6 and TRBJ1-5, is GAGVSQSPRYKVTKRGQDVALRCDPISGHVSLYWYRQALGQGPEFLTYFNYEAQQDKSGLPNDRFSAERPEGSISTLTIQRTEQRDSAMYRCASSLLEGRGVNQPQHFGDGTRLSIL.

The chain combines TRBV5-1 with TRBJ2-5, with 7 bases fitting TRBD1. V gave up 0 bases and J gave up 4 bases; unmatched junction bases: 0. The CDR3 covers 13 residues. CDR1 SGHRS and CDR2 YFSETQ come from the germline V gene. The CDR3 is CASSLDRGETQYF. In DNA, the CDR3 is TGCGCCAGCAGCTTGGACAGGGGAGAGACCCAGTACTTC.

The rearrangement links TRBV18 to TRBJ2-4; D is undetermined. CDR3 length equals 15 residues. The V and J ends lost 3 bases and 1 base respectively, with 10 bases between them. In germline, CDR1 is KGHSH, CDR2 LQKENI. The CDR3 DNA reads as TGTGCCAGCTCACCTATCGACGGGGCCAAAAACATTCAGTACTTC. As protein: CASSPIDGAKNIQYF.

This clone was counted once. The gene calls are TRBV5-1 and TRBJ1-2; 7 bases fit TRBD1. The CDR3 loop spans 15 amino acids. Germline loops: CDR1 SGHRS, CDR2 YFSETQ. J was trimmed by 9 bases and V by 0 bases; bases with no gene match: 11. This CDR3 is CASSLDLQGVSRYTF. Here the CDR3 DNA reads TGCGCCAGCAGCTTGGACCTGCAGGGGGTGTCTCGCTACACCTTC.

The CDR3 nucleotides read TGTGCCAGCAGCTTCGAGTTGATCCAGGGGGTCGATCAGCCCCAGCATTTT. Protein: CASSFELIQGVDQPQHF. The V call is TRBV7-9, the J call TRBJ1-5; 7 bases map to TRBD1. The CDR3 is 17 residues long. The germline V gene encodes CDR1 SEHNR and CDR2 FQNEAQ (reference sequence). V dropped 3 bases and J dropped 5; count of bases not matched to a gene: 13. The full variable domain, rest sourced from reference TRBV7-9 and TRBJ1-5, is DTGVSQNPRHKITKRGQNVTFRCDPISEHNRLYWYRQTLGQGPEFLTYFQNEAQLEKSRLLSDRFSAERPKGSFSTLEIQRTEQGDSAMYLCASSFELIQGVDQPQHFGDGTRLSIL.

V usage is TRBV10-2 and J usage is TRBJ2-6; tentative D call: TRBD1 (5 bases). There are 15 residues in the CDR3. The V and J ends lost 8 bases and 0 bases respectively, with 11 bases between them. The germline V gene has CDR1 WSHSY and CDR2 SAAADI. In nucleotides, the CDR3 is TGCGCCAGCCGGCTCGACAGCTCTGGGGCCAACGTCCTGACTTTC. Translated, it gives CASRLDSSGANVLTF.

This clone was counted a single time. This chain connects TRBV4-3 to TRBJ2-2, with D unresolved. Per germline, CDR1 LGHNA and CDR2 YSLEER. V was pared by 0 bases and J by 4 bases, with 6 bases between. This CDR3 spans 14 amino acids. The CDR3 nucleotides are TGCGCCAGCAGCCAAGATCGAGTCACCGGGGAGCTGTTTTTT. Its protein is CASSQDRVTGELFF.

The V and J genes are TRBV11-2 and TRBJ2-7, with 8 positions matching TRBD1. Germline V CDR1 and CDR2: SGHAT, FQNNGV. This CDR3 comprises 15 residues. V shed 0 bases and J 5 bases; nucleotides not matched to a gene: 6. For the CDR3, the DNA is TGTGCCAGCAGCTTAGACGGCAGGGGGCGACACGAGCAGTACTTC. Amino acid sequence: CASSLDGRGRHEQYF.

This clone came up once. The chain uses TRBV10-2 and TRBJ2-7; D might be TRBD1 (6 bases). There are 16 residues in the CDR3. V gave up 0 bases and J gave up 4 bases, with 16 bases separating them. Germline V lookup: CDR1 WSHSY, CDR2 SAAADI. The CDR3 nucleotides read TGCGCCAGCAGTGAGTCGAGCCGAACAGGGCGTTACGAGCAGTACTTC. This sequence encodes CASSESSRTGRYEQYF.

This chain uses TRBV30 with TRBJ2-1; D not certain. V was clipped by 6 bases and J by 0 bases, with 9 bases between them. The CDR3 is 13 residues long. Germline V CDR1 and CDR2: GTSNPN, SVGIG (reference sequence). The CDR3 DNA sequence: TGTGCCTGCCCCCGGAGCTCCTACAATGAGCAGTTCTTC. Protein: CACPRSSYNEQFF.

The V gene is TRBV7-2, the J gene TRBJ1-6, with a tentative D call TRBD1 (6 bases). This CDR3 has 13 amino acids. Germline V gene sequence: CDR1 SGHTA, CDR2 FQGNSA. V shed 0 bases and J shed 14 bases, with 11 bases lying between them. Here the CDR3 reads CASSLAQGGTLHF. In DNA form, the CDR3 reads TGTGCCAGCAGCTTAGCACAGGGTGGGACCCTCCACTTT.

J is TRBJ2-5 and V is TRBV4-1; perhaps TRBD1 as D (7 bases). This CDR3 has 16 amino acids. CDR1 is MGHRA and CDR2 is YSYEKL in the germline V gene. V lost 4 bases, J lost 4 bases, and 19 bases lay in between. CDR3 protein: CASSLRESGGGETQYF. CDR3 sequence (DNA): TGCGCCAGCAGCCTAAGAGAATCAGGGGGAGGAGAGACCCAGTACTTC.

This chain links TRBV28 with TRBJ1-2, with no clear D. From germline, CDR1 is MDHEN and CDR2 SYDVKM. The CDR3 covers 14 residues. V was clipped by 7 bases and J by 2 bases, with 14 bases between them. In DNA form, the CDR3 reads TGTGCCAGCACCTCGGTGGGGAGCAACTATGGCTACACCTTC. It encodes CASTSVGSNYGYTF.